The sequence of this T cell receptor (beta chain) was determined in a study of blood T cell repertoires in COVID-19. Germline loops: CDR1 LNHDA, CDR2 SQIVND (reference sequence). V dropped 2 bases and J dropped 1 base, with 9 bases sitting between them. There are 15 residues in the CDR3. TCRdb's table, derived via immunoSEQ multiplex PCR, lists solely in-frame clones and lacks some. The table shows about 440,000 clones, with roughly 91% occurring only once. Adults between roughly 18 and 90 years of age took part from under 30 US areas. The chain recombines TRBV19 with TRBJ2-1; D may be TRBD2 (5 bases). The clonotype originates from a man between 18 and 29 years old who had recovered from COVID-19. Sequences were obtained from PBMCs or T cells enriched from blood (not recorded which). The CDR3 loop is CASSISGGSYNEQFF. DNA of the CDR3: TGTGCCAGTAGTATATCTGGCGGGTCCTACAATGAGCAGTTCTTC. Full variable domain (outside the CDR3, taken from reference TRBV19 and TRBJ2-1): DGGITQSPKYLFRKEGQNVTLSCEQNLNHDAMYWYRQDPGQGLRLIYYSQIVNDFQKGDIAEGYSVSREKKESFPLTVTSAQKNPTAFYLCASSISGGSYNEQFFGPGTRLTVL.